The present T cell receptor beta chain was sequenced within a study of breast tumors, draining lymph nodes, adjacent tissues (dated by TCRdb to the mid-2010s). Broadly, across the study: In breast cancer patients, the study compared the TCR beta repertoires of tumor, adjacent nontumor tissue and axillary lymph nodes. The study aimed to assess the relationships and possible T-cell exchange between tumor, surrounding tissue and draining lymph node repertoires in human breast cancer. Summary of the overall study and its limitations: The conclusion that tumor T cells originate in lymph nodes was presented as consistent with a hypothesis rather than as directly demonstrated. T-cell repertoire diversity in tumors was found to be lower than in lymph nodes but higher than in nontumor tissue, and preferential V and J gene usage was observed. In luminal-like breast cancer, tumor and nontumor tissue repertoires resembled each other significantly more than in basal-like breast cancer. The data were judged consistent with most tumor T cells deriving from the lymph node and then expanding within tumor tissue.

Ends trimmed: V by 5 bases, J by 2 bases; bases unmatched to a gene: 11. The CDR3 numbers 16 residues from cysteine through phenylalanine. Kept here is only the CDR3 DNA, which spans 48 bases and is read in frame from base 1. Reading the germline V gene gives CDR1 SGHDT and CDR2 YYEEEE. The sample holds many counts of this clonotype. The target of this receptor is not known. No base qualities exist here, and no much larger clone lies one base off it. The lymph node samples were taken from the axillary draining lymph nodes of breast cancer patients. For sequencing, an Illumina HiSeq 2000 was employed. Multiplex PCR amplification was used to generate the TCR beta chain libraries. The amplified TCR beta chain products were analyzed by high-throughput sequencing. TCRdb trimmed public reads at Q25 via fastp, called clones via MiXCR and kept in-frame beta chains. Rows with one shared CDR3 protein collapse into an entry with the most common genes and DNA. The sample yields 130,000 or so distinct CDR3 sequences; 20% to 25% were counted once. The ten top clones hold roughly 2.7% of the sample.

The material sequenced was axillary lymph node tissue. The chain was built from TRBV5-6 and TRBJ2-5, with 8 bases in between that match TRBD2. The clonotype was recovered from a female donor with breast cancer. Some clones in this sample may be carry-over from other donors' samples. The DNA reads as follows: TGTGCCAGCAGTATTATGTTAACGGGAGGGCAAGAGACCCAGTACTTC. This translates into CASSIMLTGGQETQYF.